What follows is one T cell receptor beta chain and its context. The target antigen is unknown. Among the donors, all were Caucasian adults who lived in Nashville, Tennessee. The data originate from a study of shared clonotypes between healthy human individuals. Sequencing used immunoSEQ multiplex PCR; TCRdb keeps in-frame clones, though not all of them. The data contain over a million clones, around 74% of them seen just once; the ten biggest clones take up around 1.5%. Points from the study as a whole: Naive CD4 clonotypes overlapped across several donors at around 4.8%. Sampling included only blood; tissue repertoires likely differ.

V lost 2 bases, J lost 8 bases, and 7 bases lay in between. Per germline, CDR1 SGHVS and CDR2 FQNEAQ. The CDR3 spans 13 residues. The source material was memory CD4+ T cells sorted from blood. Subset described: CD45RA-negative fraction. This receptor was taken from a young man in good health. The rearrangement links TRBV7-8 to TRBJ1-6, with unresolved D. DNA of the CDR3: TGTGCCAGCAGCTTAAAGGATGATTCACCCCTCCACTTT. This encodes CASSLKDDSPLHF.